This T cell receptor (beta chain) was observed in a study of OX40 agonist ivuxolimab in advanced cancers. Sequenced by immunoSEQ multiplex PCR; TCRdb stores in-frame clones only, minus some. This table holds around 140,000 clones, more than 85% found once. The germline V gene encodes CDR1 SGHTA and CDR2 FQGNSA. Trimming removed 1 base at V and 0 bases at J, with 9 bases between. The CDR3 loop spans 15 amino acids. This clone was recorded once. The sequence was collected from an adult with an advanced solid tumor such as melanoma, head and neck, liver or kidney cancer. This specimen consisted of CD4+ or CD8+ T cells sorted from blood, obtained in a trial of the OX40 agonist ivuxolimab. The chain has TRBV7-2 and TRBJ1-1; D gene unclear. The CDR3 here is CASSLVVGLNTEAFF. CDR3 nucleotides: TGTGCCAGCAGCTTAGTAGTGGGATTGAACACTGAAGCTTTCTTT.